The clone carrying this T cell receptor (beta chain) occurred a few times. The target antigen is unknown. Expressed TCRB transcripts were sequenced because the entire RNA isolate underwent reverse transcription. Clones were read by immunoSEQ multiplex PCR, and TCRdb kept only the in-frame ones, dropping some. This sample has about 360,000 clones, with 10% to 15% found just once. This entry comes from a study of beta chain features in type 1 diabetes. Study-wide findings and caveats: Still unanswered here is whether HLA type influences TCRB rearrangement.

Cell sorting via CD45RO/CCR7/CD25/CD127/CD95/CD27 was performed to obtain CD4+ naive, central memory, regulatory and stem cell-like memory cells. Each sorted fraction was over 95% pure. This TCR came from a man between 18 and 35 years old in good health. The sample taken for sequencing was naive CD4+ T cells from blood.

For the CDR3, the DNA is TGTGCCAGCAGTTTCACCCGACAGGGTCGTTTTGGCTACACCTTC. Translated, it gives CASSFTRQGRFGYTF. The gene calls are TRBV27 and TRBJ1-2; the match to TRBD1 covers 7 bases. The junction had 11 bases not matched to a gene; V was cut back by 3 bases and J by 7 bases. This CDR3 region has 15 residues. Germline CDR1 MNHEY, CDR2 SMNVEV (reference sequence).